This TCR beta chain was found in a study of cytomegalovirus exposure and HLA in healthy donors. Study-wide context: An analysis done earlier identified approximately 120 million unique TCR beta sequences from 200 million or so T cells. The study, taken as a whole, reports: In most subjects, TCR beta sequences reportedly gave accurate predictions of HLA-A and HLA-B alleles. In a later analysis, productive TCRs from donors in an Asian-associated ancestry cluster reportedly carried fewer N-insertions than the cohort mean. In an earlier analysis, most TCR beta V segments were productive about 87% or about 30% of the time.

Germline lookup yields CDR1 LNHDA and CDR2 SQIVND (reference sequence). V was clipped by 6 bases and J by 1 base; unmatched bases: 11. The CDR3 runs to 16 residues. Both 60 Vbeta primers and 13 Jbeta primers went into the PCR. TCRdb's table, derived via immunoSEQ multiplex PCR, lists solely in-frame clones and lacks some. The sample has about 160,000 clones; roughly 80% are singletons. A word on this clone: Its antigen remains unidentified.

This clonotype was sampled from a male donor in good health and CMV-seronegative. Sequenced material: PBMCs. This chain uses TRBV19 with TRBJ1-2, with 7 bases that match TRBD1. The CDR3 reads CASRGDRKEFNYGYTF. CDR3 coding DNA: TGTGCCAGTAGGGGGGACAGAAAGGAATTTAACTATGGCTACACCTTC.